Sequencing of this TCR beta chain was carried out in a study of cytomegalovirus exposure and HLA in healthy donors. Donors sampled were nominally healthy, though unrecorded immune exposures were likely. Findings of the study overall: TCR beta sequences reportedly predicted most subjects' HLA-A and HLA-B alleles accurately. When a later analysis compared HLA-associated TCR beta chains with equally common others, the HLA-associated chains turned out to be more clonally expanded and to have lower generation probabilities.

The CDR3 length is 16 residues. Trimming took 1 base from V and 4 from J; bases not matched to a gene: 6. Germline V CDR1 and CDR2: SNHLY, FYNNEI. The PCR had 60 Vbeta and 13 Jbeta primers. As originally analysed: Later work found 80 million or so unique TCR beta chains, with about 10 million shared. Libraries were prepared by immunoSEQ multiplex PCR; TCRdb keeps only in-frame clonotypes and omits some of them. The DNA was the basis for D and trimming; V, J and clone size are from that table. The repertoire has 150,000 to 200,000 clones, around 78% of them found once; the top ten carry more than 0.8%. This clone was counted between two and nine times. What it binds is not known.

Sequenced sample: PBMCs. The chain joins TRBV2 to TRBJ1-4, with 7 nucleotides matching TRBD1. The clonotype comes from a middle-aged woman in good health and CMV-seronegative. The CDR3 region is CASSEVQGRVNEKLFF. CDR3 DNA: TGTGCCAGCAGTGAAGTACAGGGGAGAGTTAATGAAAAACTGTTTTTT.